The 2 T cell receptor beta chains presented below share a single source sample, sequenced in a study of shared clonotypes between healthy human individuals. Assay: immunoSEQ multiplex PCR; the TCRdb copy retains only in-frame clones and omits some. The sample has 2 million to 3 million clones, roughly 93% seen once. Sequenced: naive CD4+ T cells from PBMCs. Subset denoted: CD45RA+ positively selected. These receptors were obtained from a man between 18 and 35 years old in good health. Some clones in this sample may be carry-over from other donors' samples.

The chain uses TRBV30 and TRBJ2-1; D gene unclear. This CDR3 has 17 amino acids. Germline V lookup: CDR1 GTSNPN, CDR2 SVGIG (reference sequence). The V gene lost 3 bases and the J gene lost 0 bases, with 18 bases spanning the gap. Written as DNA, the CDR3 is TGTGCCTGGAGAGACCACGGGCAGCCCAACTCCTACAATGAGCAGTTCTTC. This translates into CAWRDHGQPNSYNEQFF.

The rearrangement links TRBV5-1 to TRBJ1-5, with D hard to call. Germline values: CDR1 SGHRS, CDR2 YFSETQ. Trimming stripped 0 bases from V and 0 bases from J, with 10 bases between. The length of the CDR3 is 16 residues. The CDR3 DNA is TGCGCCAGCAGCTTGGGTGTCGGGAATAGCAATCAGCCCCAGCATTTT. Its protein product is CASSLGVGNSNQPQHF.